This T cell receptor beta chain was documented in a study of blood T cell repertoires in COVID-19. Study in general: From T cells, B-cell-depleted T cells, or PBMCs came the material, which was cDNA or gDNA.

In the original workflow: Scientists estimated how many nucleated cells there were by amplifying reference gene primers. Measured with immunoSEQ multiplex PCR; TCRdb has only the in-frame clones, and not every one. V, J and clone size derive from that table, while D and trimming were established from the DNA sequence. The table includes roughly 330,000 clones, 87% detected once. CDR1 is MNHEY, CDR2 SVGAGI, per germline. This CDR3 region has 16 residues. V lost 4 bases to trimming and J lost 3 bases, with 15 bases between them. Seattle's enrolled individuals joined amid active infection and were then monitored longitudinally.

The TCR sequence derives from a man aged 25 to 45 with COVID-19, enrolled during active disease. The sequencing input was peripheral blood. The genes are TRBV6-5 and TRBJ1-4; D gene ambiguous. The CDR3 is CASSSLLTSPNEKLFF. The CDR3, as DNA: TGTGCCAGCAGTTCCCTCCTTACGAGCCCTAATGAAAAACTGTTTTTT.